This T cell receptor (beta chain) was sequenced in a study of blood T cell repertoires in COVID-19. Overall study context: The United States, Italy and Spain supplied acute and convalescent COVID-19 samples.

Germline V gene sequence: CDR1 SGHDT, CDR2 YYEEEE. J gave up 0 bases and V 6 bases, and 11 bases lay outside the gene matches. There are 16 residues in the CDR3. The data were produced by immunoSEQ multiplex PCR, yet TCRdb's version contains in-frame clones alone and is incomplete. Among 200,000 to 300,000 clones listed, 80% to 90% were seen once. The sample consisted of peripheral blood. The V and J genes are TRBV5-6 and TRBJ1-1; 7 bases align to TRBD1. The source of this sequence is a man in his 60s with acute or convalescent COVID-19. CDR3 sequence reads: CASTIRTGLVNTEAFF. As DNA, the CDR3 is TGTGCCAGCACCATAAGGACAGGTTTAGTGAACACTGAAGCTTTCTTT.